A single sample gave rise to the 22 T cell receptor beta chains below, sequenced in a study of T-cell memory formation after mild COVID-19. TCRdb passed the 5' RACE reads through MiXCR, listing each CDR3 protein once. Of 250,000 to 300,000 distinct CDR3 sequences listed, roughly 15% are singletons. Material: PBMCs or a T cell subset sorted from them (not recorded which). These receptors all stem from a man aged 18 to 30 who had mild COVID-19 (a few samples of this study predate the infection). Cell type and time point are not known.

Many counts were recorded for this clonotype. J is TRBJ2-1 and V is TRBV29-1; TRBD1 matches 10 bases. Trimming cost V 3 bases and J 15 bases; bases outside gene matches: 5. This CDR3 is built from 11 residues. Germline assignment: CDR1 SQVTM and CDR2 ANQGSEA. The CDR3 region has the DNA TGCAGCGTTGACGGGGGACAGGGGAGGTTCTTC. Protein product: CSVDGGQGRFF.

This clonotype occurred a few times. The CDR3 region is CASSVEGGRETQYF. In DNA, the CDR3 is TGTGCCAGCAGCGTAGAGGGGGGACGAGAGACCCAGTACTTC. The V gene is TRBV9, the J gene TRBJ2-5; either TRBD1 or TRBD2 may supply D (6 bases each). The germline V gene encodes CDR1 SGDLS and CDR2 YYNGEE. The CDR3 contains 14 residues. Trimming stripped 0 bases from V and 4 bases from J, with 10 bases between.

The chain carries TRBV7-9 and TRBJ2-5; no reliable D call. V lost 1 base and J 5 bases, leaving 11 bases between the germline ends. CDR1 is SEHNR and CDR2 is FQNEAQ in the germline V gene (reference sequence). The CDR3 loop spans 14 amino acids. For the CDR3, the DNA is TGTGCCAGCAGCTTAGGGGCCACTGGGGAGACCCAGTACTTC. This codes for CASSLGATGETQYF.

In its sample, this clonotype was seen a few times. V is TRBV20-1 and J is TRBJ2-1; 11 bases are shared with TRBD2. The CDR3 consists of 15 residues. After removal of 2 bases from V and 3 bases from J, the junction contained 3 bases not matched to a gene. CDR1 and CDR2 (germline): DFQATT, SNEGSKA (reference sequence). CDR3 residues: CSARSGTSGYNEQFF. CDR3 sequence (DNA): TGCAGTGCTAGATCCGGGACTAGCGGCTACAATGAGCAGTTCTTC.

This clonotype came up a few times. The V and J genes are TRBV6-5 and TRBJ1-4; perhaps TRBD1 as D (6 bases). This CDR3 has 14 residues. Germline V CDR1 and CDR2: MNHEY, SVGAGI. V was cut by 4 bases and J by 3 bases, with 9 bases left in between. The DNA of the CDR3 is TGTGCCAGCAGTTCTCGGACAGCTAATGAAAAACTGTTTTTT. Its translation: CASSSRTANEKLFF.

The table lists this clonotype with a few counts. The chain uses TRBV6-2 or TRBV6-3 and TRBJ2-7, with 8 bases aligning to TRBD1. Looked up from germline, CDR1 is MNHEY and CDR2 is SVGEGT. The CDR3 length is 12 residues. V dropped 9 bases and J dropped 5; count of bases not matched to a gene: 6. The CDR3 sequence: CASGDRSDEQYV. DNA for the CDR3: TGTGCCAGTGGGGACAGGTCTGACGAGCAGTACGTC.

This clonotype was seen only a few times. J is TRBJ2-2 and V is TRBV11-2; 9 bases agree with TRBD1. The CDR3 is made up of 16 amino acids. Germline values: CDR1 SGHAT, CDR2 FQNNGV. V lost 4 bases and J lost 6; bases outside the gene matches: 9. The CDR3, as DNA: TGTGCCAGCAGCTCTACCGGGACAGGGTTCTCCGGGGAGCTGTTTTTT. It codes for CASSSTGTGFSGELFF.

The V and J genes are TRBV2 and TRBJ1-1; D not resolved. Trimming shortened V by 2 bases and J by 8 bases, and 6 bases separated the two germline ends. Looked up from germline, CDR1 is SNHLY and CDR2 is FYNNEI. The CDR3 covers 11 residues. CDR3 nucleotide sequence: TGTGCCAGCAGTGAAACAGAGGAAGCTTTCTTT. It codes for CASSETEEAFF.

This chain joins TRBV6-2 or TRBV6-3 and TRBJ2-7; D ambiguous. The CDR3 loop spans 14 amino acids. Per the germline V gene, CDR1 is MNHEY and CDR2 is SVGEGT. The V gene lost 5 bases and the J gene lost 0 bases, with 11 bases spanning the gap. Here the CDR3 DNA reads TGTGCCAGCAGTCCCTGGGTAAGCTCCTACGAGCAGTACTTC. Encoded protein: CASSPWVSSYEQYF.

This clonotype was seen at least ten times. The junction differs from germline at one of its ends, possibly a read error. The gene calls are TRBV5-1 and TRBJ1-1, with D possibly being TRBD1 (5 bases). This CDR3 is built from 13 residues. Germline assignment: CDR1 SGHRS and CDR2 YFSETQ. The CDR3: CASSLGEGTEAFF. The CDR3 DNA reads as TGTGCCAGCAGCTTAGGGGAGGGCACTGAAGCTTTCTTT.

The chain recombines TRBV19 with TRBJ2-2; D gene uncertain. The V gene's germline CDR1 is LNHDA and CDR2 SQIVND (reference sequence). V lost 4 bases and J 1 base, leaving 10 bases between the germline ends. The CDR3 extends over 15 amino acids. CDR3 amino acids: CASSRISLNTGELFF. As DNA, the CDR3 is TGTGCCAGTAGTAGGATCAGTTTGAACACCGGGGAGCTGTTTTTT. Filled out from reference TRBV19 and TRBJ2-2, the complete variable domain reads DGGITQSPKYLFRKEGQNVTLSCEQNLNHDAMYWYRQDPGQGLRLIYYSQIVNDFQKGDIAEGYSVSREKKESFPLTVTSAQKNPTAFYLCASSRISLNTGELFFGEGSRLTVL.

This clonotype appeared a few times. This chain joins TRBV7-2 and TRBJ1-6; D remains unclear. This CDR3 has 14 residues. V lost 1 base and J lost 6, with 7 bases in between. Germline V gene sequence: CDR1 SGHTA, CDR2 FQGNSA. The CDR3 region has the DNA TGTGCCAGCAGCTTAGTAACAGTTAATTCACCCCTCCACTTT. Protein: CASSLVTVNSPLHF. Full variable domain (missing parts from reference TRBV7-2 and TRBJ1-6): GAGVSQSPSNKVTEKGKDVELRCDPISGHTALYWYRQSLGQGLEFLIYFQGNSAPDKSGLPSDRFSAERTGGSVSTLTIQRTQQEDSAVYLCASSLVTVNSPLHFGNGTRLTVT.

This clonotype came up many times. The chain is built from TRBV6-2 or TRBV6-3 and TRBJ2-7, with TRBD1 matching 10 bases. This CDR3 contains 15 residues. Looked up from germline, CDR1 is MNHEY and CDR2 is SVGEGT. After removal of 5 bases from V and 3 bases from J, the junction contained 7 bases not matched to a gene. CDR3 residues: CASSPIGQGVYEQYF. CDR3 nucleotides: TGTGCCAGCAGTCCAATTGGACAGGGGGTCTACGAGCAGTACTTC.

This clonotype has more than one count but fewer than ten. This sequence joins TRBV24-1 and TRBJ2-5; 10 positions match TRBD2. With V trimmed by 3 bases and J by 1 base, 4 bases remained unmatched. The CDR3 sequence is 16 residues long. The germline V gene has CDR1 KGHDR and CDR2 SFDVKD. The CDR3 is CATSDGTSAGQETQYF. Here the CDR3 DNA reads TGTGCCACCAGTGATGGGACTAGCGCGGGCCAAGAGACCCAGTACTTC.

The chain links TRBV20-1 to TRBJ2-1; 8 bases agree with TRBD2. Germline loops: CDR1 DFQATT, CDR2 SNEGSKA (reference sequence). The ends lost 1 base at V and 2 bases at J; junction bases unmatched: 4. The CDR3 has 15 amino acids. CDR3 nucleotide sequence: TGCAGTGCTAGAGTACGGCGGGGGGCCTACAATGAGCAGTTCTTC. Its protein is CSARVRRGAYNEQFF.

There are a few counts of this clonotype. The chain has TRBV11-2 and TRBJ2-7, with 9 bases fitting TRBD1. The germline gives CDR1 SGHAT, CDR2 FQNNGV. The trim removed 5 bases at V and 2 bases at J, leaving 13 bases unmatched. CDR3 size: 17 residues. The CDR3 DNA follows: TGTGCCAGCAGCCCTACGATGACCGGGACAGGGCCCTACGAGCAGTACTTC. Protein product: CASSPTMTGTGPYEQYF.

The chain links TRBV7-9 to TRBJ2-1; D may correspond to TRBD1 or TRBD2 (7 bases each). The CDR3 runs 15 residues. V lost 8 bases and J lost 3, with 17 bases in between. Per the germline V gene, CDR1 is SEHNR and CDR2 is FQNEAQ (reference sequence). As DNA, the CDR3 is TGTGCCAGCCCAGGGAGGGGGCCCCTCTACAATGAGCAGTTCTTC. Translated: CASPGRGPLYNEQFF.

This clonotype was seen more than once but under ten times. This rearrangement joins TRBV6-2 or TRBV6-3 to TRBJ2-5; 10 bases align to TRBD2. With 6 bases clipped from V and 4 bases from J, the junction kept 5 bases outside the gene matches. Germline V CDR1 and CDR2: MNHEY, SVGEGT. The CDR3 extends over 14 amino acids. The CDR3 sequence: CASRPAGGRETQYF. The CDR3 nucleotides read TGTGCCAGCAGACCAGCGGGGGGGCGAGAGACCCAGTACTTC.

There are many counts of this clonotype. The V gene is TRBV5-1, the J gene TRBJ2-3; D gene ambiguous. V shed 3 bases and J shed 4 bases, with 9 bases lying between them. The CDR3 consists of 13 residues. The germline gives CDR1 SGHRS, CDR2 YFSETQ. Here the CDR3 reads CASSSDIPDTQYF. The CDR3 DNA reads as TGCGCCAGCAGCTCGGATATACCAGATACGCAGTATTTT.

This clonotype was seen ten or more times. The CDR3 nucleotides are TGTGCCAGCAGCTTAATGGTGGCGGGGGAGACCCAGTACTTC. This encodes CASSLMVAGETQYF. The chain has TRBV7-2 and TRBJ2-5, with a tentative D call TRBD2 (6 bases). Germline V gene data show CDR1 as SGHTA and CDR2 as FQGNSA. This CDR3 region has 14 residues. Between the trimmed V and J ends, which lost 2 bases and 5 bases, there was a span of 12 bases. Full variable domain (outside the CDR3, taken from reference TRBV7-2 and TRBJ2-5): GAGVSQSPSNKVTEKGKDVELRCDPISGHTALYWYRQSLGQGLEFLIYFQGNSAPDKSGLPSDRFSAERTGGSVSTLTIQRTQQEDSAVYLCASSLMVAGETQYFGPGTRLLVL.

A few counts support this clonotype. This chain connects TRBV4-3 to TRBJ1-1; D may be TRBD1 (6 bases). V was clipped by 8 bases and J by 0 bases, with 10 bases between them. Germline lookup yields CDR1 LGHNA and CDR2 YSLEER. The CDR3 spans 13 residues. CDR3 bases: TGCGCCAGCGCGCACAGGGTGAACACTGAAGCTTTCTTT. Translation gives CASAHRVNTEAFF.

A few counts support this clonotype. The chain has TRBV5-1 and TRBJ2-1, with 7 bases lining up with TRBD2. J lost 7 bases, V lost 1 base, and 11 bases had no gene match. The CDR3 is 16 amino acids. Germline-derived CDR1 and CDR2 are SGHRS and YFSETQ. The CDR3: CASSLWGGSRGNEQFF. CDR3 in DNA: TGCGCCAGCAGCTTGTGGGGGGGAAGCCGAGGGAATGAGCAGTTCTTC.